These 20 T cell receptor beta chains originate from one sample sequenced in a study of blood T cell repertoires in COVID-19. Some clones are missing from TCRdb's copy, which holds only in-frame ones; the method was immunoSEQ multiplex PCR. The sample yields under 45,000 clones, roughly 80% seen once. The source material was peripheral blood. All receptors come from a man aged 55 to 70 with active COVID-19.

A few counts support this clone. V is TRBV11-2 and J is TRBJ2-2; TRBD1 agrees at 8 bases. The CDR3 totals 16 residues. Germline CDR1 and CDR2: SGHAT and FQNNGV. The V and J ends lost 6 bases and 4 bases, in that order; junction bases with no gene match: 10. The CDR3 coding sequence is TGTGCCAGCAGACTCCACCCGGGACAGGTCACCGGGGAGCTGTTTTTT. Encoded protein: CASRLHPGQVTGELFF.

The rearrangement uses TRBV10-3 and TRBJ2-1; 9 bases are a match to TRBD2. V lost 5 bases and J lost 8; bases outside the gene matches: 10. Per germline, CDR1 ENHRY and CDR2 SYGVKD. This CDR3 is built from 15 residues. CDR3 loop: CAISLARGGRDEQFF. CDR3 nucleotide sequence: TGTGCCATCAGTTTGGCGCGGGGGGGCCGGGATGAGCAGTTCTTC.

This clone was observed a few times. The V gene is TRBV5-1, the J gene TRBJ1-1, with TRBD1 matching over 8 bases. Germline V CDR1 and CDR2: SGHRS, YFSETQ. The CDR3 length is 14 residues. The J segment lost 1 base and the V segment lost 7 bases, leaving 6 bases of the junction unmatched. CDR3 protein: CASGSGGSNTEAFF. CDR3 sequence (DNA): TGCGCCAGCGGTTCAGGGGGCTCGAACACTGAAGCTTTCTTT.

This clone is medium-sized (0.01 to 0.1%). The chain is built from TRBV11-2 and TRBJ2-7; 11 nucleotides line up with TRBD2. This CDR3 comprises 15 residues. Germline CDR1 and CDR2: SGHAT and FQNNGV. After removal of 1 base from V and 9 bases from J, the junction contained 8 bases not matched to a gene. CDR3 amino acids: CASSLGTSGSLWQYF. CDR3 sequence (DNA): TGTGCCAGCAGCTTAGGGACTAGCGGGTCCTTATGGCAGTACTTC.

This chain links TRBV2 with TRBJ1-2; D possibly corresponds to TRBD1 (6 bases). V was pared by 11 bases and J by 6 bases, with 16 bases between. The CDR3 runs to 12 residues. The germline CDR1 and CDR2 sequences are SNHLY and FYNNEI. Written as DNA, the CDR3 is TGTGCCTCCAGCGGGACAAAGGATGGCTACACCTTC. It translates to CASSGTKDGYTF. Drawing the rest from reference TRBV2 and TRBJ1-2, the complete variable domain is EPEVTQTPSHQVTQMGQEVILRCVPISNHLYFYWYRQILGQKVEFLVSFYNNEISEKSEIFDDQFSVERPDGSNFTLKIRSTKLEDSAMYFCASSGTKDGYTFGSGTRLTVV.

The gene calls are TRBV6-2 or TRBV6-3 and TRBJ1-1, with D possibly being TRBD1 (5 bases). The V end was cut by 4 bases, the J end by 1 base, with 13 bases between. Germline loops: CDR1 MNHEY, CDR2 SVGEGT. This CDR3 has 15 amino acids. The DNA for the CDR3 is TGTGCCAGCAGTTTACCACCTACAGGGAACACTGAAGCTTTCTTT. It translates to CASSLPPTGNTEAFF.

The rearrangement links TRBV4-3 to TRBJ2-2, with D maybe TRBD2 (6 bases). The CDR3 covers 15 residues. The germline V and J ends were trimmed by 4 bases and 1 base, with 10 bases remaining between them. The germline gives CDR1 LGHNA, CDR2 YSLEER. The CDR3, as DNA: TGCGCCAGCAGCCGGGAAGCGGGGAACACCGGGGAGCTGTTTTTT. This sequence encodes CASSREAGNTGELFF.

This clone is a singleton in its sample. The chain employs TRBV28 and TRBJ2-7, with D maybe TRBD2 (7 bases). CDR1 and CDR2 (germline): MDHEN, SYDVKM. Trimming took 1 base from V and 8 from J, leaving 18 bases between them. There are 15 residues in the CDR3. The CDR3 protein is CASSLYPQGRAQQYF. For the CDR3, the DNA is TGTGCCAGCAGTTTATACCCCCAGGGGAGGGCCCAGCAGTACTTC.

The DNA for the CDR3 is TGTGCCATCAGTTATCGACAGGGGATGAATAGGGACACTGAAGCTTTCTTT. Its protein product is CAISYRQGMNRDTEAFF. The chain joins TRBV10-3 to TRBJ1-1; 8 bases map to TRBD1. CDR3 size: 17 residues. Trimming cost V 5 bases and J 3 bases; bases outside gene matches: 14. Germline CDR1 ENHRY, CDR2 SYGVKD.

J is TRBJ1-4 and V is TRBV5-1, with TRBD1 matching 10 bases. CDR1 is SGHRS, CDR2 YFSETQ, per germline. Germline trimming cut 3 bases from V and 3 bases from J; bases unmatched to any gene: 2. CDR3 length: 15 residues. CDR3 nucleotide sequence: TGCGCCAGCAGCTGGGGGACAGGGGCTAATGAAAAACTGTTTTTT. Encoded protein: CASSWGTGANEKLFF. Full variable domain (outside the CDR3, taken from reference TRBV5-1 and TRBJ1-4): KAGVTQTPRYLIKTRGQQVTLSCSPISGHRSVSWYQQTPGQGLQFLFEYFSETQRNKGNFPGRFSGRQFSNSRSEMNVSTLELGDSALYLCASSWGTGANEKLFFGSGTQLSVL.

V gene TRBV6-6 combines with J gene TRBJ1-2; D call uncertain. This CDR3 comprises 11 residues. CDR1 is MNHNY, CDR2 SVGAGI, per germline (reference sequence). Trimming pared 2 bases from V and 13 bases from J, leaving 11 bases between. The CDR3 region is CASSYRVKPTF. CDR3 bases: TGTGCCAGCAGTTACCGGGTGAAGCCCACCTTC.

V usage is TRBV28 and J usage is TRBJ2-7, with 12 bases aligning to TRBD2. Unmatched junction bases numbered 23, after V lost 5 bases and J lost 6 bases. Germline CDR1 reads MDHEN; CDR2 reads SYDVKM. This CDR3 spans 20 amino acids. DNA for the CDR3: TGTGCCAGCAGTCCCACCCTCCGGGCTAGCGGGAGGGCCGGGTCCACCGAGCAGTACTTC. Its protein product is CASSPTLRASGRAGSTEQYF. The full variable domain, its missing parts supplied by reference TRBV28 and TRBJ2-7, is DVKVTQSSRYLVKRTGEKVFLECVQDMDHENMFWYRQDPGLGLRLIYFSYDVKMKEKGDIPEGYSVSREKKERFSLILESASTNQTSMYLCASSPTLRASGRAGSTEQYFGPGTRLTVT.

This chain joins TRBV14 and TRBJ2-5, with D maybe TRBD2 (7 bases). Germline values: CDR1 SGHDN, CDR2 FVKESK. V lost 7 bases to trimming and J lost 4 bases, with 16 bases between them. The CDR3 has 14 amino acids. The CDR3 protein is CASNLKGGGETQYF. DNA of the CDR3: TGTGCCAGCAACCTTAAGGGGGGGGGAGAGACCCAGTACTTC.

This sequence joins TRBV28 and TRBJ2-7; D is possibly TRBD1 (6 bases). CDR1 is MDHEN and CDR2 is SYDVKM in the germline V gene. The ends were cut back, 6 bases at V and 3 bases at J, with 18 bases in the middle. This CDR3 region has 15 residues. CDR3 sequence reads: CASSPTGQSNYEQYF. Here the CDR3 DNA reads TGTGCCAGCAGCCCCACCGGACAGTCAAACTACGAGCAGTACTTC.

In its sample, this clone was seen once. The chain couples TRBV19 to TRBJ2-1, with TRBD2 matching 16 bases. With V trimmed by 7 bases and J by 9 bases, 9 bases remained unmatched. Per the germline V gene, CDR1 is LNHDA and CDR2 is SQIVND (reference sequence). The CDR3 contains 16 residues. CDR3 residues: CASTSGTSGRVVEQFF. The CDR3 nucleotides read TGTGCCAGTACCTCCGGGACTAGCGGGAGGGTGGTTGAGCAGTTCTTC.

This clone has just one count. The chain recombines TRBV29-1 with TRBJ2-1, with 7 bases identical to TRBD1. The trim removed 5 bases at V and 7 bases at J, leaving 8 bases unmatched. In germline, CDR1 is SQVTM, CDR2 ANQGSEA. The CDR3 consists of 13 residues. This CDR3 reads CSVRGTDLNEQFF. The CDR3 DNA reads TGCAGCGTTCGAGGGACAGACCTAAATGAGCAGTTCTTC.

This chain links TRBV6-2 or TRBV6-3 with TRBJ1-2; D gene uncertain. This CDR3 has 12 amino acids. From germline, CDR1 is MNHEY and CDR2 SVGEGT. V lost 5 bases and J 5 bases, leaving 9 bases between the germline ends. The CDR3 coding sequence is TGTGCCAGCAGTCGGGGATCGTATGGCTACACCTTC. Its protein product is CASSRGSYGYTF.

The chain employs TRBV5-1 and TRBJ2-7, with 8 bases fitting TRBD2. The CDR3 totals 14 residues. CDR1 SGHRS and CDR2 YFSETQ come from the germline V gene. The trim removed 4 bases at V and 1 base at J, leaving 4 bases unmatched. In nucleotides, the CDR3 is TGCGCCAGCAGCCCGGCTAGCGGGTCCTACGAGCAGTACTTC. Translation gives CASSPASGSYEQYF.

V usage is TRBV5-6 and J usage is TRBJ1-2; a weak D match, TRBD1 (6 bases). This CDR3 spans 14 amino acids. Trimming pared 2 bases from V and 2 bases from J, leaving 10 bases between. Germline CDR1 reads SGHDT; CDR2 reads YYEEEE. The CDR3 is CASSFGTLNYGYTF. Written as DNA, the CDR3 is TGTGCCAGCAGCTTTGGGACATTGAACTATGGCTACACCTTC.

The chain combines TRBV5-6 with TRBJ1-4; TRBD1 aligns across 7 bases. V shed 1 base and J 4 bases; nucleotides not matched to a gene: 7. The CDR3 contains 16 residues. From germline, CDR1 is SGHDT and CDR2 YYEEEE. In DNA form, the CDR3 reads TGTGCCAGCAGCTTGATTGCCGGGACAGTTAATGAAAAACTGTTTTTT. Protein: CASSLIAGTVNEKLFF.